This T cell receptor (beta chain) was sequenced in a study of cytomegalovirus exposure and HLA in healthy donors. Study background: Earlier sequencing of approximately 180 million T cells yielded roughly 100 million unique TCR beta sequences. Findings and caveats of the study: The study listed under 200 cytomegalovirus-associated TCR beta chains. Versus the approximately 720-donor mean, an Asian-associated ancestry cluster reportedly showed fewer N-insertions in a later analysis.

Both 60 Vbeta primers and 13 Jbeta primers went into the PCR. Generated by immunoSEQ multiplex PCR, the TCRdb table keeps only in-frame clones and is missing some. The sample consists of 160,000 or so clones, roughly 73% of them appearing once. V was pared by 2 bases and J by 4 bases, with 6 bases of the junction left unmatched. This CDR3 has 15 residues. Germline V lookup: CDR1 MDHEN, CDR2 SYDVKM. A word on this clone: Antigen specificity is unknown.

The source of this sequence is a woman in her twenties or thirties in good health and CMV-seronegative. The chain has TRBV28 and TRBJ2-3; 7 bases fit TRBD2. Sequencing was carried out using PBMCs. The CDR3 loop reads CASSLLGTTPDTQYF. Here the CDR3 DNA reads TGTGCCAGCAGTTTACTCGGGACTACACCAGATACGCAGTATTTT.